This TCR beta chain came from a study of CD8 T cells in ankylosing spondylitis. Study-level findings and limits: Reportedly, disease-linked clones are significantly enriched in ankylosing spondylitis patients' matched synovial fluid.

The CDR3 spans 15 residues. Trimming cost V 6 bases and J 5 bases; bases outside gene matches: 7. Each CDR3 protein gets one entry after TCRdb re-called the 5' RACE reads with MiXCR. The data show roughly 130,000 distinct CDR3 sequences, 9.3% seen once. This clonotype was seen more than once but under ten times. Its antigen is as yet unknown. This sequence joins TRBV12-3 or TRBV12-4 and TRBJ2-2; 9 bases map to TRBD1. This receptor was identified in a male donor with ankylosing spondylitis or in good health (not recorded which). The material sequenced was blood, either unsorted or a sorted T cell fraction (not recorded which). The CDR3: CASRSGTGLTGELFF. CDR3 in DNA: TGTGCCAGCAGATCCGGGACAGGGCTGACCGGGGAGCTGTTTTTT.